This T cell receptor beta chain was sequenced in a study of T cells in Graves' hyperthyroidism and ophthalmopathy. CDR1 is SEHNR, CDR2 FQNEAQ, per germline (reference sequence). The CDR3 has 12 amino acids. V lost 6 bases to trimming and J lost 5 bases, with 11 bases between them. There are many counts of this clonotype. Its cognate antigen is unknown. Hyperthyroidism patients were newly diagnosed, had disease duration under 2 months, and were aged 18 to 65 years. There were TCR beta CDR3 regions amplified from RNA transcripts. With the HTBI primer set, the TCR CDR3 went through a first round of RT-PCR. From the multiplex PCR reads, TCRdb called clonotypes with MiXCR, one entry per CDR3 protein. The data hold hundreds of thousands of distinct CDR3 sequences, with more than 45% observed a single time. Findings and limits, study-wide: Classification by a 13 V-J model distinguished ophthalmopathy from stable hyperthyroidism. Most expanded thyroid clonotypes above 0.001 also appeared in blood. Model output signaled ophthalmopathy a median about 6.3 months ahead of onset.

Input material: peripheral blood or thyroid tissue (not recorded which). V is TRBV7-9 and J is TRBJ2-7, with unresolved D. This receptor was obtained from a woman aged 18-30 years with Graves' hyperthyroidism. The CDR3: CASSGVEDEQYF. In nucleotides, the CDR3 is TGTGCCAGCAGTGGCGTTGAGGACGAGCAGTACTTC. The entire variable domain, with the rest obtained from reference TRBV7-9 and TRBJ2-7, is as follows: DTGVSQNPRHKITKRGQNVTFRCDPISEHNRLYWYRQTLGQGPEFLTYFQNEAQLEKSRLLSDRFSAERPKGSFSTLEIQRTEQGDSAMYLCASSGVEDEQYFGPGTRLTVT.